The 26 T cell receptor beta chains below were found in one sample sequenced in a study of CXCR3-negative and CXCR3-positive naive CD8 T cells (dated by TCRdb to the late 2010s). Results and caveats for the whole study, not just this receptor: Compared with CXCR3-negative naive cells, CXCR3-positive naive cells had TRB CDR3s with higher hydrophobicity (lower Kidera factor 4), lower energy, and higher strength and volume indices.

The data were produced on a NextSeq 550. The Human TCR Profiling Kit (MiLaboratory) was used to prepare UMI-labeled 5' RACE TRB cDNA libraries. Reprocessed by TCRdb, the reads give a single entry per CDR3 protein sequence, without DNA. This sample's table contains roughly 100,000 distinct CDR3 sequences. The ten largest clones add up to more than 0.3% of the sample. Their antigens remain unidentified. The specimen sequenced was naive CXCR3+ CD8+ T cells from blood. According to the study, the label for this sample's cell subset or site signals: CD45RO-CCR7+CD27+CD95- naive CD8+ T cells expressing CXCR3 (TNR3+). The source is a human donor in good health. Some clones in this sample may be carry-over from other donors' samples.

This chain links TRBV6-2 or TRBV6-3 with TRBJ1-1; the D call of TRBD1 rests on TCRdb alone, since no DNA is present to check it. CDR1 and CDR2 from the germline V gene are MNHEY and SVGEGT. The CDR3 is made up of 14 amino acids. CDR3 in amino acids: CASSFTGVGTEAFF.

This chain links TRBV20-1 with TRBJ1-3; TCRdb's D call of TRBD1 is untestable without DNA. The CDR3 length is 14 residues. Germline V lookup: CDR1 DFQATT, CDR2 SNEGSKA (reference sequence). The CDR3 loop reads CSAWDSNSGNTIYF.

V is TRBV11-2 and J is TRBJ2-1; the D call of TRBD2 rests on TCRdb alone, since no DNA is present to check it. The CDR3 has 12 amino acids. Germline CDR1 SGHAT, CDR2 FQNNGV. CDR3 amino acids: CASSLTSFEQFF.

The CDR3: CASSLSKGLETYEQYF. The rearrangement joins TRBV7-9 to TRBJ2-7. CDR1 is SEHNR and CDR2 is FQNEAQ in the germline V gene (reference sequence). The CDR3 loop spans 16 amino acids.

The CDR3 is CATLGQGQGWYQETQYF. The chain uses TRBV15 and TRBJ2-5; the TRBD1 assignment by TCRdb is unverifiable without DNA. The CDR3 sequence is 17 residues long. In germline, CDR1 is LNHNV, CDR2 YYDKDF (reference sequence).

The V call is TRBV7-6, the J call TRBJ1-1. This CDR3 has 13 amino acids. Germline-derived CDR1 and CDR2 are SGHVS and FNYEAQ. The CDR3 spells CASSWEMGTEAFF.

This chain uses TRBV20-1 with TRBJ1-2. The V gene's germline CDR1 is DFQATT and CDR2 SNEGSKA (reference sequence). This CDR3 is 15 amino acids long. CDR3: CSASTGGAQLEGYTF.

This chain links TRBV15 with TRBJ1-2. This CDR3 spans 14 amino acids. CDR1 and CDR2 (germline): LNHNV, YYDKDF (reference sequence). The CDR3 loop is CATSRARQMGGYTF.

The chain joins TRBV6-5 to TRBJ2-1; TCRdb indicates TRBD1, and absent DNA this call remains unverified. CDR1 and CDR2 (germline): MNHEY, SVGAGI. This CDR3 contains 16 residues. The CDR3 reads CASSYSQGLGQYEQFF.

The V call is TRBV7-9, the J call TRBJ2-5; TCRdb indicates TRBD1, and absent DNA this call remains unverified. CDR3 size: 14 residues. Germline V gives CDR1 SEHNR, CDR2 FQNEAQ (reference sequence). The CDR3 spells CASSFGGHQETQYF.

The chain carries TRBV14 and TRBJ2-3. Germline loops: CDR1 SGHDN, CDR2 FVKESK. The CDR3 spans 13 residues. CDR3 region: CASSRTRTDTQYF.

This rearrangement joins TRBV12-3 or TRBV12-4 to TRBJ1-2. CDR3 size: 15 residues. CDR3 region: CASSLSLTQNYGYTF.

The rearrangement links TRBV18 to TRBJ2-1. The CDR3 consists of 14 residues. CDR1 is KGHSH, CDR2 LQKENI, per germline. CDR3: CASSPWISPHEQFF.

CDR3 amino acids: CASSQVGRSDTEAFF. The V gene is TRBV4-2, the J gene TRBJ1-1; TCRdb proposes TRBD1, but this gene call is untestable without DNA. The CDR3 totals 15 residues. From germline, CDR1 is LGHNA and CDR2 YNFKEQ.

The chain employs TRBV2 and TRBJ2-1. This CDR3 region has 12 residues. Germline V CDR1 and CDR2: SNHLY, FYNNEI. This CDR3 reads CASSVWGNEQFF.

The CDR3 is CASSFSDSDYEQYF. The chain employs TRBV7-9 and TRBJ2-7; with no DNA, the TCRdb D assignment of TRBD1 cannot be verified. Germline V gene sequence: CDR1 SEHNR, CDR2 FQNEAQ (reference sequence). The CDR3 covers 14 residues.

The V and J genes are TRBV7-2 and TRBJ2-1; no DNA is available, so the TRBD2 call from TCRdb remains unchecked. CDR1 is SGHTA and CDR2 is FQGNSA in the germline V gene. This CDR3 has 17 residues. This CDR3 is CASSLDTPAFSYNEQFF.

This chain joins TRBV28 and TRBJ2-1; TCRdb's assignment of TRBD1 cannot be checked, as there is no DNA. Per germline, CDR1 MDHEN and CDR2 SYDVKM. This CDR3 has 14 amino acids. CDR3 loop: CASTLGGTADEQFF.

The chain joins TRBV7-6 to TRBJ2-7; TCRdb names TRBD1, which stays unverified in the absence of DNA. The V gene's germline CDR1 is SGHVS and CDR2 FNYEAQ. This CDR3 is 16 amino acids long. The CDR3 region is CASSLGQGANAREQYF.

This sequence joins TRBV13 and TRBJ1-2; TCRdb designates TRBD1, a call that cannot be tested without DNA. The germline V gene encodes CDR1 PRHDT and CDR2 FYEKMQ (reference sequence). This CDR3 contains 14 residues. CDR3 amino acids: CASSLWNRNDGYTF. The whole variable domain, filled in from reference TRBV13 and TRBJ1-2, reads AAGVIQSPRHLIKEKRETATLKCYPIPRHDTVYWYQQGPGQDPQFLISFYEKMQSDKGSIPDRFSAQQFSDYHSELNMSSLELGDSALYFCASSLWNRNDGYTFGSGTRLTVV.

V is TRBV2 and J is TRBJ2-7. CDR3 length: 14 residues. In germline, CDR1 is SNHLY, CDR2 FYNNEI. The CDR3 protein is CASNTDGGAYEQYF.

The chain recombines TRBV3-1 with TRBJ1-3; TCRdb picks TRBD1, but there is no DNA to check that call. The CDR3 has 15 amino acids. Germline V CDR1 and CDR2: LGHDT, YNNKEL (reference sequence). CDR3 loop: CASSPEPQGSNTIYF.

The gene calls are TRBV7-2 and TRBJ2-3; TCRdb's D call, TRBD1, is unchecked because there is no DNA. The CDR3 sequence is 16 residues long. Germline V gives CDR1 SGHTA, CDR2 FQGNSA. The CDR3 here is CASRLDREGKTDTQYF. Drawing the rest from reference TRBV7-2 and TRBJ2-3, the complete variable domain is GAGVSQSPSNKVTEKGKDVELRCDPISGHTALYWYRQSLGQGLEFLIYFQGNSAPDKSGLPSDRFSAERTGGSVSTLTIQRTQQEDSAVYLCASRLDREGKTDTQYFGPGTRLTVL.

The rearrangement uses TRBV13 and TRBJ2-3; TCRdb designates TRBD2, a call that cannot be tested without DNA. This CDR3 region has 15 residues. CDR1 and CDR2 from the germline V gene are PRHDT and FYEKMQ (reference sequence). The CDR3 sequence: CASSPTDGNKDTQYF.

The chain uses TRBV7-8 and TRBJ2-5; TCRdb picks TRBD2, but there is no DNA to check that call. This CDR3 has 16 residues. Germline CDR1 reads SGHVS; CDR2 reads FQNEAQ. CDR3 residues: CATLDKILAGEETQYF.

The chain employs TRBV5-1 and TRBJ2-7; the TRBD2 assignment by TCRdb is unverifiable without DNA. Germline loops: CDR1 SGHRS, CDR2 YFSETQ. There are 14 residues in the CDR3. The CDR3 sequence: CASSLEGESGEQYF.